The present entry profiles one T cell receptor (beta chain) with its context. The target antigen is unknown. Responder and stimulator cells in the mixed lymphocyte reaction were cultured together for approximately six days at 37°C. Per individual sample, 9.9 x 10^4 or so TCR templates were assayed. TCRdb keeps only in-frame clones here, not all; method: immunoSEQ multiplex PCR. The table shows about 14,000 clones, with approximately 49% occurring only once. These data originate in a study of siplizumab effects on memory and regulatory T cells. Broader study findings: Suppressive capability of dividing Tregs from siplizumab cultures went unverified. Poor capture below about 10^-5 frequency left most alloreactive clones unmapped to unstimulated subsets.

The sequencing sample was made of CFSE-low (dividing) CD4+ T cells sorted from an allogeneic mixed lymphocyte reaction. The clonotype was recovered from a human donor in good health; the cells came from an allogeneic mixed lymphocyte reaction.

Written as DNA, the CDR3 is TGTGCCAGCTCAACCCAGGGAGGTGGTGAAAAACTGTTTTTT. Translating it yields CASSTQGGGEKLFF. The V call is TRBV18, the J call TRBJ1-4, with D possibly TRBD1 on 5 matching bases. Trimming shortened V by 5 bases and J by 7 bases, and 14 bases separated the two germline ends. The CDR3 sequence is 14 residues long. The germline CDR1 and CDR2 sequences are KGHSH and LQKENI.